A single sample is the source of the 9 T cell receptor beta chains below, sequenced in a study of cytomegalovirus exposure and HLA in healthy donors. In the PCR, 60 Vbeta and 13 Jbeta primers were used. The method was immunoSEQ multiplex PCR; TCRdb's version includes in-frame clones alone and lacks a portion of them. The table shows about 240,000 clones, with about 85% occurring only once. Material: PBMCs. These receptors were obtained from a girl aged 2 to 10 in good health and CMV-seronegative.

This CDR3 reads CASSQDWQGAPYEQYF. As DNA, the CDR3 is TGCGCCAGCAGCCAAGATTGGCAGGGGGCCCCCTACGAGCAGTACTTC. This chain links TRBV4-1 with TRBJ2-7; 8 nucleotides line up with TRBD1. The CDR3 is 16 amino acids. The germline V gene encodes CDR1 MGHRA and CDR2 YSYEKL. The J segment lost 2 bases and the V segment lost 0 bases, leaving 6 bases of the junction unmatched.

The CDR3 is CASSLQTGGSPQHF. The CDR3 DNA reads as TGTGCCAGCAGCTTGCAGACAGGGGGTTCGCCCCAGCATTTT. The V call is TRBV5-6, the J call TRBJ1-5, with TRBD1 identical over 9 bases. The germline CDR1 and CDR2 sequences are SGHDT and YYEEEE. The CDR3 length is 14 residues. Trimming cost V 1 base and J 9 bases; bases outside gene matches: 5.

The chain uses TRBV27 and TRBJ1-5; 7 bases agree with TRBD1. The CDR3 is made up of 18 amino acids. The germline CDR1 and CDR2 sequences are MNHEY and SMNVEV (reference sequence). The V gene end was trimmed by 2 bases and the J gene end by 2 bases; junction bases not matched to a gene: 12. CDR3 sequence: CASSLPPNDRVGNQPQHF. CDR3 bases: TGTGCCAGCAGTTTACCTCCAAATGACAGGGTAGGCAATCAGCCCCAGCATTTT.

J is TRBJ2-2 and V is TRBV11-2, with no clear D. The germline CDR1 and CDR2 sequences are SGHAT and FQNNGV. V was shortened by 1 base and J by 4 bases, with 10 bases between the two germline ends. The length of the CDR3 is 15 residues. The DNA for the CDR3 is TGTGCCAGCAGCTTAGCCCAGACTGTCACCGGGGAGCTGTTTTTT. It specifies CASSLAQTVTGELFF. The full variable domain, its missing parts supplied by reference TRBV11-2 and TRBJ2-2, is EAGVAQSPRYKIIEKRQSVAFWCNPISGHATLYWYQQILGQGPKLLIQFQNNGVVDDSQLPKDRFSAERLKGVDSTLKIQPAKLEDSAVYLCASSLAQTVTGELFFGEGSRLTVL.

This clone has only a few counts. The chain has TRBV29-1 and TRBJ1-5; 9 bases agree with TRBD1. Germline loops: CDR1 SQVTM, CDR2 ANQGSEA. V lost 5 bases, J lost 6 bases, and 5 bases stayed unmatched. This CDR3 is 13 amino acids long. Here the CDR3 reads CSVWDRAGQPQHF. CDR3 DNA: TGCAGCGTTTGGGACAGGGCGGGTCAGCCCCAGCATTTT. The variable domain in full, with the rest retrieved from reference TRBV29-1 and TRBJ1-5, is SAVISQKPSRDICQRGTSLTIQCQVDSQVTMMFWYRQQPGQSLTLIATANQGSEATYESGFVIDKFPISRPNLTFSTLTVSNMSPEDSSIYLCSVWDRAGQPQHFGDGTRLSIL.

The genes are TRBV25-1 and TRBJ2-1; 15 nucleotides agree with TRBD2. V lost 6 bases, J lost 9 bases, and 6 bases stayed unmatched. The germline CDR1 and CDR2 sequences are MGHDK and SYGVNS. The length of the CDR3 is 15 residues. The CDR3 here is CASSAGLAGGFEQFF. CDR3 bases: TGTGCCAGCAGCGCGGGACTAGCGGGGGGATTTGAGCAGTTCTTC.

The CDR3 protein is CASSEGRVSFGGYTF. CDR3 coding DNA: TGTGCCAGCAGTGAAGGACGGGTTAGTTTTGGCGGCTACACCTTC. This rearrangement joins TRBV2 to TRBJ1-2; D gene ambiguous. Germline V gene sequence: CDR1 SNHLY, CDR2 FYNNEI. Trimming cost V 1 base and J 8 bases, with 17 bases left between them. The CDR3 length is 15 residues.

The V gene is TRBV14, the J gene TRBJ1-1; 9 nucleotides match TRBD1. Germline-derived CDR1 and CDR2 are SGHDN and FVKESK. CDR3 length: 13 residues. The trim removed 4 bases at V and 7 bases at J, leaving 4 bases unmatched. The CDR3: CASSLQGAGEAFF. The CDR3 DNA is TGTGCCAGCAGCCTACAGGGGGCGGGTGAAGCTTTCTTT.

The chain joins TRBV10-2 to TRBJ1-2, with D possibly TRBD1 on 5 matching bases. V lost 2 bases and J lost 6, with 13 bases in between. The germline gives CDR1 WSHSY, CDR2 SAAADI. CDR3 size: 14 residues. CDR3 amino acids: CASSENWGPDGYTF. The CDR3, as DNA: TGCGCCAGCAGTGAGAATTGGGGCCCGGATGGCTACACCTTC.